What follows is one T cell receptor beta chain and its context. The sample originates from a study of blood T cell repertoires in COVID-19. About the research overall: The United States, Italy and Spain were the sources of the acute and convalescent COVID-19 samples. From T cells, B-cell-depleted T cells, or PBMCs came the material, which was cDNA or gDNA.

CDR1 and CDR2 from the germline V gene are MNHEY and SVGAGI. The CDR3 runs to 14 residues. The V and J ends lost 2 bases and 6 bases, in that order; junction bases with no gene match: 6. Authors' methods: For nucleated cells, counts were estimated from reference gene primer amplification. Method: immunoSEQ multiplex PCR; TCRdb's copy keeps in-frame clones and lacks some. The DNA gave D and trimming, while V, J and clone size come from that table. Of fewer than 40,000 clones in the sample, about 90% were seen once. The TCR sequence derives from a woman aged 40 to 49 with active or convalescent COVID-19. Sequences were obtained from peripheral blood. The rearrangement joins TRBV6-5 to TRBJ1-2; 7 bases match TRBD1. CDR3 sequence reads: CASSYVGQGDGYTF. CDR3 nucleotides: TGTGCCAGCAGTTACGTCGGTCAGGGGGATGGCTACACCTTC.